This T cell receptor (beta chain) came from a study of sequential checkpoint blockade in melanoma. The wider study: After nivolumab or ipilimumab alone, 20 to 25 patients had week-13 rebiopsies.

Treatment in this sample: randomized to nivolumab then ipilimumab (arm A) or the reverse (arm B). None of the patients previously received DNA-damaging chemotherapy. Sequenced by immunoSEQ multiplex PCR; TCRdb stores in-frame clones only, minus some. This table has roughly 5,000 clones, about 34% appearing once. In its sample, this clone is medium-sized. Sequences were derived from tumor tissue (inferred from file names), sampled from a patient given nivolumab and ipilimumab in sequence. The TCR originated in a human donor with melanoma.

The CDR3, as DNA: TGTGCCATCAGTGAGACGGGTCAGGGCATAAAGACCGGGGAGCTGTTTTTT. This sequence encodes CAISETGQGIKTGELFF. This chain links TRBV10-3 with TRBJ2-2; weak D call: TRBD1 (5 bases). The CDR3 totals 17 residues. The V gene lost 2 bases and the J gene lost 5 bases, with 18 bases spanning the gap. Germline CDR1 reads ENHRY; CDR2 reads SYGVKD.